The 27 T cell receptor beta chains presented below share a single source sample, sequenced in a study of blood T cell repertoires in COVID-19. Assay: immunoSEQ multiplex PCR; the TCRdb copy retains only in-frame clones and omits some. The sample contains 98,000 or so clones, about 86% of which appear only once. Sequenced sample: peripheral blood. All receptors derive from an elderly woman with active or convalescent COVID-19.

This chain links TRBV7-2 with TRBJ1-1; D possibly corresponds to TRBD1 (5 bases). The V end lost 4 bases, the J end lost 2 bases, and 14 bases lay between the germline ends. Germline V gene sequence: CDR1 SGHTA, CDR2 FQGNSA. The CDR3 contains 15 residues. DNA of the CDR3: TGTGCCAGCAGCTCCCACGGGGGATTCAACACTGAAGCTTTCTTT. It yields the protein CASSSHGGFNTEAFF.

This clone came up many times. The chain links TRBV27 to TRBJ1-6; a possible D gene is TRBD1 (6 bases). CDR3 length: 16 residues. V shed 4 bases and J shed 4 bases, with 14 bases lying between them. Germline V CDR1 and CDR2: MNHEY, SMNVEV (reference sequence). The CDR3 here is CASSSKNREYNSPLHF. As DNA, the CDR3 is TGTGCCAGCAGTTCAAAGAACAGGGAGTATAATTCACCCCTCCACTTT.

The chain is built from TRBV28 and TRBJ1-1; D is perhaps TRBD1 (6 bases). CDR1 is MDHEN, CDR2 SYDVKM, per germline. This CDR3 contains 16 residues. The V end lost 7 bases, the J end lost 1 base, and 19 bases lay between the germline ends. The CDR3 region has the DNA TGTGCCAGCATAAATTTGAAGGGAGGGGGGAACACTGAAGCTTTCTTT. Translating gives CASINLKGGGNTEAFF.

The chain links TRBV19 to TRBJ1-4, with 7 positions matching TRBD1. V dropped 1 base and J dropped 5; count of bases not matched to a gene: 4. Germline V gene lookup returns CDR1 LNHDA and CDR2 SQIVND (reference sequence). This CDR3 is built from 15 residues. In DNA form, the CDR3 reads TGTGCCAGTAGTATAGGGACAGGCTGGAATGAAAAACTGTTTTTT. This gives the protein CASSIGTGWNEKLFF.

This clone was seen a single time. The chain employs TRBV4-1 and TRBJ2-3, with 16 positions matching TRBD2. V lost 3 bases and J lost 4; bases outside the gene matches: 7. The CDR3 loop spans 18 amino acids. The germline gives CDR1 MGHRA, CDR2 YSYEKL. The CDR3 DNA follows: TGCGCCAGCAGCCAGACCGGGACTAGCGGGAGGGCCGCAGATACGCAGTATTTT. Protein sequence: CASSQTGTSGRAADTQYF.

The J gene is TRBJ2-6, the V gene TRBV7-2; D gene unclear. V was shortened by 2 bases and J by 0 bases, with 5 bases between the two germline ends. This CDR3 region has 15 residues. Germline values: CDR1 SGHTA, CDR2 FQGNSA. As DNA, the CDR3 is TGTGCCAGCAGCTTACGCGTCTCTGGGGCCAACGTCCTGACTTTC. It codes for CASSLRVSGANVLTF.

The chain recombines TRBV28 with TRBJ1-6; TRBD1 agrees at 7 bases. Trimming took 7 bases from V and 9 from J; bases not matched to a gene: 12. Germline CDR1 reads MDHEN; CDR2 reads SYDVKM. There are 15 residues in the CDR3. CDR3 sequence: CASTVPRGLSSPLHF. CDR3 bases: TGTGCCAGCACCGTTCCAAGGGGGCTGAGTTCACCCCTCCACTTT.

The J gene is TRBJ2-7, the V gene TRBV23-1; 8 bases fit TRBD2. TRBV23-1 falls under the ORF class, with uncertain function. CDR3 size: 13 residues. V trimming: 11 bases; J trimming: 3 bases; junction bases outside the gene matches: 9. The CDR3 is CASLREGLYEQYF. CDR3 DNA sequence: TGCGCCTCATTACGGGAGGGCCTCTACGAGCAGTACTTC.

This clone came up a few times. The chain links TRBV14 to TRBJ2-1; TRBD2 matches 8 bases. Trimming removed 3 bases from V and 12 bases from J; junction bases left unmatched: 13. CDR3 length: 15 residues. CDR1 is SGHDN and CDR2 is FVKESK in the germline V gene. CDR3 nucleotides: TGTGCCAGCAGCCATGCTAGCGGGCAAACGCCCCGGCAGTTCTTC. Translated: CASSHASGQTPRQFF.

The CDR3 DNA follows: TGTGCCAGCAGCTTTATAGCGGGAGACGAGCAGTACTTC. Amino acids: CASSFIAGDEQYF. The chain combines TRBV7-9 with TRBJ2-7; 9 bases fit TRBD2. V lost 3 bases to trimming and J lost 5 bases; unmatched junction nucleotides: 2. CDR3 size: 13 residues. Germline V gene sequence: CDR1 SEHNR, CDR2 FQNEAQ (reference sequence).

The chain joins TRBV28 to TRBJ2-1, with 9 bases fitting TRBD1. Germline CDR1 MDHEN, CDR2 SYDVKM. Losses at the gene ends were 5 bases for V and 2 bases for J; bases not matched to a gene: 7. The CDR3 totals 16 residues. The CDR3 sequence: CASSRDRETPYNEQFF. In DNA form, the CDR3 reads TGTGCCAGCAGTAGGGACAGGGAAACGCCCTACAATGAGCAGTTCTTC. The variable domain in full, with the rest retrieved from reference TRBV28 and TRBJ2-1, is DVKVTQSSRYLVKRTGEKVFLECVQDMDHENMFWYRQDPGLGLRLIYFSYDVKMKEKGDIPEGYSVSREKKERFSLILESASTNQTSMYLCASSRDRETPYNEQFFGPGTRLTVL.

V gene TRBV2 combines with J gene TRBJ2-7; TRBD2 agrees at 11 bases. This CDR3 region has 14 residues. Trimming removed 7 bases from V and 1 base from J; junction bases left unmatched: 3. CDR1 is SNHLY, CDR2 FYNNEI, per germline. CDR3 sequence reads: CASKLAGGSYEQYF. The CDR3 bases are TGTGCCAGCAAGCTAGCGGGAGGATCCTACGAGCAGTACTTC.

V usage is TRBV18 and J usage is TRBJ1-1, with D possibly matching TRBD1 (5 bases). The CDR3 totals 14 residues. Trimming took 5 bases from V and 4 from J, leaving 14 bases between them. CDR1 is KGHSH, CDR2 LQKENI, per germline. The CDR3: CASSVMTVGTEAFF. The CDR3 DNA follows: TGTGCCAGCTCAGTAATGACAGTTGGCACTGAAGCTTTCTTT.

The J gene is TRBJ1-1, the V gene TRBV6-1; perhaps TRBD1 as D (5 bases). The CDR3 totals 15 residues. Trimming removed 1 base from V and 3 bases from J, with 12 bases in between. The V gene's germline CDR1 is MNHNS and CDR2 SASEGT. The CDR3 loop is CASSEEQVTYTEAFF. For the CDR3, the DNA is TGTGCCAGCAGTGAAGAACAGGTAACTTACACTGAAGCTTTCTTT.

A single count supports this clone. The V gene is TRBV28, the J gene TRBJ1-1, with 7 bases matching TRBD1. The CDR3 has 13 residues. The germline CDR1 and CDR2 sequences are MDHEN and SYDVKM. The V and J ends lost 7 bases and 5 bases, in that order; junction bases with no gene match: 7. DNA for the CDR3: TGTGCCAGCAACAGGGGAGCCGGGACTGAAGCTTTCTTT. Protein: CASNRGAGTEAFF.

The chain recombines TRBV24-1 with TRBJ2-5, with D possibly matching TRBD1 (7 bases). Germline V gene sequence: CDR1 KGHDR, CDR2 SFDVKD. V lost 2 bases and J lost 3, with 18 bases in between. CDR3 length equals 17 residues. The CDR3 protein is CATSDSRQGGGEETQYF. Written as DNA, the CDR3 is TGTGCCACCAGTGATTCTCGACAGGGAGGAGGGGAAGAGACCCAGTACTTC.

The chain employs TRBV28 and TRBJ2-3; a possible D gene is TRBD2 (5 bases). From germline, CDR1 is MDHEN and CDR2 SYDVKM. Trimming cost V 7 bases and J 6 bases, with 17 bases left between them. The CDR3 length is 14 residues. In nucleotides, the CDR3 is TGTGCCAGCATCGGGGTCCTAGCTGCGGATACGCAGTATTTT. As protein: CASIGVLAADTQYF. Filled out from reference TRBV28 and TRBJ2-3, the complete variable domain reads DVKVTQSSRYLVKRTGEKVFLECVQDMDHENMFWYRQDPGLGLRLIYFSYDVKMKEKGDIPEGYSVSREKKERFSLILESASTNQTSMYLCASIGVLAADTQYFGPGTRLTVL.

The chain combines TRBV6-1 with TRBJ1-1, with 9 bases matching TRBD1. CDR1 is MNHNS and CDR2 is SASEGT in the germline V gene. This CDR3 contains 17 residues. The trim removed 6 bases at V and 4 bases at J, leaving 15 bases unmatched. The CDR3 is CASSEQGARTGSTEAFF. The CDR3 coding sequence is TGTGCCAGCAGCGAACAGGGGGCGCGAACGGGGAGCACTGAAGCTTTCTTT.

The J gene is TRBJ1-6, the V gene TRBV19, with TRBD1 matching over 10 bases. Trimming at V came to 9 bases and at J to 3 bases, leaving 5 bases not matched to a gene. CDR3 length: 15 amino acids. Germline CDR1 and CDR2: LNHDA and SQIVND (reference sequence). CDR3 in amino acids: CASRQGADYNSPLHF. Here the CDR3 DNA reads TGTGCCAGCAGACAGGGGGCCGACTATAATTCACCCCTCCACTTT.

The chain joins TRBV4-2 to TRBJ2-2; tentative D call: TRBD1 (6 bases). The length of the CDR3 is 16 residues. The V gene lost 0 bases and the J gene lost 3 bases, with 11 bases spanning the gap. The germline gives CDR1 LGHNA, CDR2 YNFKEQ. CDR3 DNA: TGTGCCAGCAGCCAAGATTTACAGGGTTACACCGGGGAGCTGTTTTTT. It translates to CASSQDLQGYTGELFF.

This clone was detected many times. V is TRBV20-1 and J is TRBJ1-2, with D possibly TRBD1 on 6 matching bases. The germline V gene has CDR1 DFQATT and CDR2 SNEGSKA (reference sequence). The CDR3 sequence is 12 residues long. Trimming shortened V by 3 bases and J by 7 bases, and 12 bases separated the two germline ends. The DNA for the CDR3 is TGCAGTGCTAGTGTCCAGGGGTTTGGCTACACCTTC. Translation gives CSASVQGFGYTF.

This clone was observed a single time. V usage is TRBV6-5 and J usage is TRBJ2-2; D unclear. CDR3 length equals 12 residues. V lost 6 bases to trimming and J lost 2 bases, with 4 bases between them. CDR1 is MNHEY, CDR2 SVGAGI, per germline. For the CDR3, the DNA is TGTGCCAGCAGGCGCAACACCGGGGAGCTGTTTTTT. Translating it yields CASRRNTGELFF.

The CDR3 sequence: CASSPWLDYEQYF. CDR3 DNA sequence: TGTGCCAGCAGCCCTTGGCTTGACTACGAGCAGTACTTC. This chain joins TRBV14 and TRBJ2-7; no reliable D call. The CDR3 totals 13 residues. CDR1 SGHDN and CDR2 FVKESK come from the germline V gene. Trimming stripped 4 bases from V and 3 bases from J, with 10 bases between.

The chain recombines TRBV18 with TRBJ1-4, with D maybe TRBD1 (6 bases). Germline loops: CDR1 KGHSH, CDR2 LQKENI. Trimming removed 6 bases from V and 0 bases from J, with 11 bases in between. CDR3 size: 15 residues. CDR3 sequence (DNA): TGTGCCAGCTCTCTCGGACAGCCAACTAATGAAAAACTGTTTTTT. Encoded protein: CASSLGQPTNEKLFF.

This chain joins TRBV5-4 and TRBJ2-2; 7 positions match TRBD1. This CDR3 region has 15 residues. The germline gives CDR1 SGHNT, CDR2 YYREEE (reference sequence). The J segment lost 1 base and the V segment lost 4 bases, leaving 4 bases of the junction unmatched. This CDR3 reads CASSRDSLNTGELFF. The CDR3 coding sequence is TGTGCCAGCAGCCGGGACAGCCTGAACACCGGGGAGCTGTTTTTT. The full variable domain, in which reference TRBV5-4 and TRBJ2-2 provide the parts outside the CDR3, is ETGVTQSPTHLIKTRGQQVTLRCSSQSGHNTVSWYQQALGQGPQFIFQYYREEENGRGNFPPRFSGLQFPNYSSELNVNALELDDSALYLCASSRDSLNTGELFFGEGSRLTVL.

The chain joins TRBV5-4 to TRBJ1-2, with 8 bases matching TRBD1. The CDR3 has 16 amino acids. The V gene's germline CDR1 is SGHNT and CDR2 YYREEE (reference sequence). The ends lost 2 bases at V and 3 bases at J; junction bases unmatched: 9. In DNA form, the CDR3 reads TGTGCCAGCAGCTTACCGGGACAGGCTAAGGACTATGGCTACACCTTC. Protein sequence: CASSLPGQAKDYGYTF.

This chain joins TRBV28 and TRBJ1-1; TRBD1 matches at 7 bases. The CDR3 extends over 15 amino acids. Germline V gene lookup returns CDR1 MDHEN and CDR2 SYDVKM. V lost 6 bases, J lost 0 bases, and 7 bases stayed unmatched. DNA of the CDR3: TGTGCCAGCAGCCACGGACAGGTAATGAACACTGAAGCTTTCTTT. It codes for CASSHGQVMNTEAFF.